These 32 T cell receptor beta chains were all obtained from the same sample, sequenced in a study of blood T cells in healthy people across ages. It was with a sample-barcoded 5' primer and a J-beta primer mix that a second PCR of about 7 to 12 cycles was run. TCRdb reanalysed the 5' RACE reads using MiXCR and keeps one entry per CDR3 protein. The sample has around 1,500,000 distinct CDR3 sequences, 42% seen once. The sequenced material came from blood. The origin of the receptors is a woman between 18 and 29 years old in good health.

This chain links TRBV4-1 with TRBJ2-3; 11 nucleotides match TRBD2. CDR3 size: 18 residues. With V trimmed by 7 bases and J by 4 bases, 16 bases remained unmatched. CDR1 is MGHRA and CDR2 is YSYEKL in the germline V gene. CDR3 loop: CASKPSNLAGGPADTQYF. Written as DNA, the CDR3 is TGCGCCAGCAAACCCTCCAACTTAGCGGGGGGGCCCGCAGATACGCAGTATTTT.

The table lists this clonotype with a few counts. The rearrangement uses TRBV5-1 and TRBJ2-1; 7 bases fit TRBD2. There are 19 residues in the CDR3. The germline gives CDR1 SGHRS, CDR2 YFSETQ. The trim removed 1 base at V and 7 bases at J, leaving 20 bases unmatched. CDR3 region: CASSLRRLNGSGLKNEQFF. The CDR3 region has the DNA TGCGCCAGCAGCTTGAGGCGCCTGAACGGTAGCGGGCTGAAAAATGAGCAGTTCTTC.

The gene calls are TRBV7-2 and TRBJ2-2; 8 nucleotides match TRBD2. Germline V gene lookup returns CDR1 SGHTA and CDR2 FQGNSA. J lost 1 base, V lost 1 base, and 2 bases had no gene match. There are 16 residues in the CDR3. CDR3: CASSLVAGGNTGELFF. Here the CDR3 DNA reads TGTGCCAGCAGCTTAGTGGCGGGAGGGAACACCGGGGAGCTGTTTTTT. Full variable domain (outside the CDR3, taken from reference TRBV7-2 and TRBJ2-2): GAGVSQSPSNKVTEKGKDVELRCDPISGHTALYWYRQSLGQGLEFLIYFQGNSAPDKSGLPSDRFSAERTGGSVSTLTIQRTQQEDSAVYLCASSLVAGGNTGELFFGEGSRLTVL.

This clonotype was seen a few times. The chain recombines TRBV7-2 with TRBJ2-5; 11 bases are shared with TRBD2. The V and J ends lost 2 bases and 5 bases, in that order; junction bases with no gene match: 4. The CDR3 is made up of 15 amino acids. Germline V gives CDR1 SGHTA, CDR2 FQGNSA. CDR3 bases: TGTGCCAGCAGCTTAAGGGCTAGCGGGGGGGAGACCCAGTACTTC. This gives the protein CASSLRASGGETQYF.

This clonotype has a handful of counts. The V call is TRBV29-1, the J call TRBJ2-7; 8 bases are shared with TRBD1. The CDR3 is made up of 15 amino acids. The germline CDR1 and CDR2 sequences are SQVTM and ANQGSEA. The V segment lost 6 bases and the J segment 0 bases; nucleotides outside the gene matches: 10. Here the CDR3 DNA reads TGCAGCGTCCGAGACCAGGGGGCGATCTCCTACGAGCAGTACTTC. This gives the protein CSVRDQGAISYEQYF.

The chain combines TRBV28 with TRBJ1-4; maybe TRBD1 (5 bases). CDR1 and CDR2 from the germline V gene are MDHEN and SYDVKM. Trimming left V 3 bases short and J 7 bases short, with 15 bases between. This CDR3 region has 15 residues. In nucleotides, the CDR3 is TGTGCCAGCAGTTTCCAGAGGGACTGGGGTGAAAAACTGTTTTTT. Translating it yields CASSFQRDWGEKLFF. Combining the CDR3 with reference TRBV28 and TRBJ1-4 gives the whole variable domain DVKVTQSSRYLVKRTGEKVFLECVQDMDHENMFWYRQDPGLGLRLIYFSYDVKMKEKGDIPEGYSVSREKKERFSLILESASTNQTSMYLCASSFQRDWGEKLFFGSGTQLSVL.

This clonotype was recorded only once. The chain has TRBV29-1 and TRBJ1-1, with a tentative D call TRBD1 (5 bases). CDR1 is SQVTM, CDR2 ANQGSEA, per germline. The ends were cut back, 3 bases at V and 2 bases at J, with 10 bases in the middle. This CDR3 has 13 residues. The CDR3 sequence: CSVETVKNTEAFF. The DNA of the CDR3 is TGCAGCGTTGAGACAGTTAAAAACACTGAAGCTTTCTTT.

The gene calls are TRBV28 and TRBJ2-2; 8 nucleotides agree with TRBD2. The CDR3 is made up of 19 amino acids. With 5 bases clipped from V and 0 bases from J, the junction kept 14 bases outside the gene matches. Germline V gives CDR1 MDHEN, CDR2 SYDVKM. The CDR3 DNA follows: TGTGCCAGCAGTCCCCTTCTTCGGCGGGGGGTCGCGAACACCGGGGAGCTGTTTTTT. The encoded protein is CASSPLLRRGVANTGELFF.

The gene calls are TRBV9 and TRBJ2-5, with TRBD1 matching over 10 bases. Matching the DNA end better, TRBJ2-7 makes the J call doubtful. Per germline, CDR1 SGDLS and CDR2 YYNGEE. The CDR3 has 15 amino acids. For the CDR3, the DNA is TGTGCCAGCAGCGTAGAGGGACAGGGGTATTACGAGCAGTACTTC. This translates into CASSVEGQGYYEQYF.

The V call is TRBV29-1, the J call TRBJ2-5; 15 positions agree with TRBD2. The trim removed 0 bases at V and 11 bases at J, leaving 13 bases unmatched. Germline V CDR1 and CDR2: SQVTM, ANQGSEA. CDR3 length: 17 residues. In DNA form, the CDR3 reads TGCAGCGTTGAAGATGAGTGGACTAGCGGGAGGGGAGATGAGCAGTACTTC. Translated, it gives CSVEDEWTSGRGDEQYF.

Ten or more counts support this clonotype. The chain joins TRBV4-2 to TRBJ2-7; D unclear. The CDR3 is made up of 12 amino acids. The germline V and J ends were trimmed by 2 bases and 4 bases, with 6 bases remaining between them. CDR1 is LGHNA and CDR2 is YNFKEQ in the germline V gene. CDR3 nucleotides: TGTGCCAGCAGCCAAAAGGGATACGAGCAGTACTTC. Its translation: CASSQKGYEQYF.

To note about this clonotype: Compared with germline, one end of the junction differs, possibly owing to a read error. The CDR3 sequence is CASNVVPSSGRTYEQYF. The CDR3 DNA follows: TGTGCCAGCAACGTAGTCCCCTCTAGCGGGAGGACCTACGAGCAGTACTTC. V and J are TRBV9 and TRBJ2-4, with 11 positions matching TRBD2. The DNA end lines up better with TRBJ2-7; the J call may be wrong. Germline values: CDR1 SGDLS, CDR2 YYNGEE. The CDR3 spans 17 residues.

This clonotype was picked up a small number of times. This chain connects TRBV20-1 to TRBJ2-7; 7 bases are shared with TRBD2. Germline lookup yields CDR1 DFQATT and CDR2 SNEGSKA (reference sequence). This CDR3 has 15 residues. The V gene end was trimmed by 5 bases and the J gene end by 0 bases; junction bases not matched to a gene: 10. This CDR3 is CSAVYPSGFSYEQYF. CDR3 coding DNA: TGCAGTGCTGTCTACCCTAGCGGTTTCTCCTACGAGCAGTACTTC.

J is TRBJ1-2 and V is TRBV12-3 or TRBV12-4, with D hard to call. Trimming pared 6 bases from V and 13 bases from J, leaving 15 bases between. CDR3 length equals 11 residues. The CDR3 protein is CASSLPQVRTF. The CDR3 DNA sequence: TGTGCCAGCAGCCTCCCGCAGGTTCGCACCTTC.

This clonotype was detected only a few times. V and J are TRBV3-1 and TRBJ2-7; D tentatively reads TRBD1 or TRBD2 (5 bases each). The CDR3 contains 15 residues. Per germline, CDR1 LGHDT and CDR2 YNNKEL (reference sequence). Trimming took 2 bases from V and 2 from J, leaving 13 bases between them. The CDR3 sequence: CASSQPGLLTYEQYF. The CDR3 DNA is TGTGCCAGCAGCCAACCGGGGCTGCTCACCTACGAGCAGTACTTC.

The chain joins TRBV6-1 to TRBJ2-7; 8 nucleotides agree with TRBD2. Germline V lookup: CDR1 MNHNS, CDR2 SASEGT. J gave up 7 bases and V 1 base, and 9 bases lay outside the gene matches. CDR3 length equals 15 residues. CDR3 DNA sequence: TGTGCCAGCAGTGAAGGCGTCCCGGGAGGGAGGGAGCAGTACTTC. Protein: CASSEGVPGGREQYF.

A few counts support this clonotype. The chain links TRBV29-1 to TRBJ2-7; D may be TRBD1 or TRBD2 (6 bases each). Germline CDR1 is SQVTM and CDR2 is ANQGSEA. This CDR3 region has 15 residues. Trimming removed 2 bases from V and 2 bases from J, with 16 bases in between. This CDR3 reads CSVETRDNPTYEQYF. CDR3 DNA: TGCAGCGTTGAAACGCGGGACAACCCCACCTACGAGCAGTACTTC.

The chain employs TRBV10-3 and TRBJ2-7, with a weak D call TRBD1 (6 bases). V lost 0 bases, J lost 7 bases, and 16 bases lay in between. Germline-derived CDR1 and CDR2 are ENHRY and SYGVKD. The CDR3 spans 15 residues. The CDR3 bases are TGTGCCATCAGTGAGTCGAGGGAACAGGGCAAAGAGCAGTACTTC. Translating it yields CAISESREQGKEQYF.

The V and J genes are TRBV2 and TRBJ2-7; D gene uncertain. Germline V CDR1 and CDR2: SNHLY, FYNNEI. The germline V and J ends were trimmed by 8 bases and 0 bases, with 17 bases remaining between them. This CDR3 comprises 15 residues. CDR3 in amino acids: CASVESLTGSYEQYF. The CDR3 nucleotides are TGTGCCAGCGTGGAGTCCCTGACTGGCTCCTACGAGCAGTACTTC.

This clonotype appeared a single time. DNA of the CDR3: TGTGCCAGCAGCCTGCAGATGGGTGATAATGAAAAACTGTTTTTT. Translated, it gives CASSLQMGDNEKLFF. V gene TRBV14 combines with J gene TRBJ1-4; no firm D call. Trimming took off 4 bases at V and 4 bases at J, with 13 bases between the two ends. This CDR3 is 15 amino acids long. Looked up from germline, CDR1 is SGHDN and CDR2 is FVKESK.

In this sample, this clonotype turned up a few times. The V and J genes are TRBV10-1 and TRBJ2-1, with a possible D match to TRBD2 (7 bases). V lost 8 bases to trimming and J lost 7 bases, with 12 bases between them. The CDR3 loop spans 12 amino acids. CDR1 WNHNN and CDR2 SYGVQD come from the germline V gene (reference sequence). In nucleotides, the CDR3 is TGCGCCAGCGGGGGGGCCTTGAATGAGCAGTTCTTC. Translated: CASGGALNEQFF.

The chain uses TRBV6-5 and TRBJ2-7, with 7 bases matching TRBD2. V shed 5 bases and J 2 bases; nucleotides not matched to a gene: 9. This CDR3 comprises 15 residues. Looked up from germline, CDR1 is MNHEY and CDR2 is SVGAGI. Here the CDR3 DNA reads TGTGCCAGCAGTCCCTTCACGGGGGGTACCTACGAGCAGTACTTC. Translating it yields CASSPFTGGTYEQYF.

The rearrangement links TRBV7-9 to TRBJ1-1, with D unclear. With 3 bases removed from V and 3 bases from J, the gap between germline ends came to 5 bases. CDR1 and CDR2 from the germline V gene are SEHNR and FQNEAQ (reference sequence). This CDR3 contains 12 residues. CDR3 region: CASSFVDTEAFF. The CDR3 DNA is TGTGCCAGCAGCTTTGTGGACACTGAAGCTTTCTTT.

This rearrangement joins TRBV20-1 to TRBJ1-2; D gene ambiguous. The V end lost 5 bases, the J end lost 4 bases, and 17 bases lay between the germline ends. CDR1 and CDR2 from the germline V gene are DFQATT and SNEGSKA (reference sequence). CDR3 length: 14 residues. The CDR3 sequence: CSAPPTTLLYGYTF. The CDR3 DNA reads as TGCAGTGCTCCCCCAACGACACTACTCTATGGCTACACCTTC.

In its sample, this clonotype was seen a few times. This sequence joins TRBV12-3 or TRBV12-4 and TRBJ2-7; 7 bases line up with TRBD2. The CDR3 length is 15 residues. V trimming: 5 bases; J trimming: 6 bases; junction bases outside the gene matches: 13. The CDR3 coding sequence is TGTGCCAGCAGTCCCCCTTGGGGCAGGGAGGGCGAGCAGTACTTC. Protein: CASSPPWGREGEQYF.

This clonotype was seen once. The gene calls are TRBV20-1 and TRBJ2-1; possibly TRBD1 for D (5 bases). The germline gives CDR1 DFQATT, CDR2 SNEGSKA (reference sequence). The CDR3 is 16 residues long. Trimming cost V 3 bases and J 2 bases, with 17 bases left between them. Written as DNA, the CDR3 is TGCAGTGCTAGTCCGGGCCAGGGTAACCCCTACAATGAGCAGTTCTTC. Its translation is CSASPGQGNPYNEQFF.

This clonotype was seen a few times. A much larger clonotype is one base distant, so this may be a read error. This chain links TRBV5-1 with TRBJ2-7; 7 bases map to TRBD2. This CDR3 spans 13 amino acids. Looked up from germline, CDR1 is SGHRS and CDR2 is YFSETQ. CDR3 region: CANSPRLANEQYF. DNA of the CDR3: TGCGCCAACAGCCCCAGACTAGCCAATGAGCAGTACTTC.

This clonotype was seen only a few times. The chain has TRBV7-3 and TRBJ2-7, with TRBD1 matching over 9 bases. Looked up from germline, CDR1 is SGHTA and CDR2 is FQGTGA. The trim removed 2 bases at V and 2 bases at J, leaving 4 bases unmatched. The CDR3 has 15 amino acids. In nucleotides, the CDR3 is TGTGCCAGCAGCTTATTGGGACAGGGACCCTACGAGCAGTACTTC. Residues: CASSLLGQGPYEQYF. The full variable domain, completed using reference TRBV7-3 and TRBJ2-7, is GAGVSQTPSNKVTEKGKYVELRCDPISGHTALYWYRQSLGQGPEFLIYFQGTGAADDSGLPNDRFFAVRPEGSVSTLKIQRTERGDSAVYLCASSLLGQGPYEQYFGPGTRLTVT.

This chain connects TRBV6-2 or TRBV6-3 to TRBJ2-5; D call uncertain. Germline CDR1 MNHEY, CDR2 SVGEGT. The ends were cut back, 7 bases at V and 0 bases at J, with 9 bases in the middle. The length of the CDR3 is 13 residues. This CDR3 is CASTRGNQETQYF. CDR3 DNA: TGTGCCAGCACTCGTGGGAACCAAGAGACCCAGTACTTC.

The chain carries TRBV20-1 and TRBJ2-1; 7 nucleotides match TRBD2. Germline V gene lookup returns CDR1 DFQATT and CDR2 SNEGSKA (reference sequence). With V trimmed by 6 bases and J by 4 bases, 12 bases remained unmatched. The CDR3 covers 15 residues. In DNA, the CDR3 is TGCAGTGCGGGGGGGGGAGCTAGCCATTACAATGAGCAGTTCTTC. It is translated as CSAGGGASHYNEQFF.

This rearrangement joins TRBV20-1 to TRBJ2-7, with a possible D match to TRBD1 (6 bases). The V end lost 0 bases, the J end lost 5 bases, and 20 bases lay between the germline ends. The CDR3 is made up of 16 amino acids. Per the germline V gene, CDR1 is DFQATT and CDR2 is SNEGSKA (reference sequence). CDR3 sequence reads: CSARDPSAGVVNEQYF. Here the CDR3 DNA reads TGCAGTGCTAGAGATCCCTCTGCAGGGGTGGTGAACGAGCAGTACTTC.

This sequence joins TRBV27 and TRBJ1-1; D remains unclear. CDR1 and CDR2 (germline): MNHEY, SMNVEV (reference sequence). CDR3 length: 15 amino acids. V shed 8 bases and J shed 0 bases, with 16 bases lying between them. DNA for the CDR3: TGTGCCAGCCTGCCCTGGGGAGCCATGAACACTGAAGCTTTCTTT. This sequence encodes CASLPWGAMNTEAFF.